This T cell receptor beta chain derives from a study of OX40 agonist ivuxolimab in advanced cancers. Study information: Patients received intravenous ivuxolimab every 2 weeks at 0.01 to 10 mg/kg.

Germline CDR1 reads KGHSH; CDR2 reads LQKENI. This CDR3 is 16 amino acids long. The germline V and J ends were trimmed by 1 base and 1 base, with 13 bases remaining between them. TCRdb keeps only in-frame clones here, not all; method: immunoSEQ multiplex PCR. Of 62,000 or so clones listed, roughly nine tenths are singletons. Comments on this clone: The antigen remains unidentified.

Findings and limits, study-wide: Circulating CD4+ and CD8+ T cells showed clonal expansion by week 6 at 0.1 to 3.0 mg/kg. The work left the antigen specificity of expanded peripheral T cells undetermined.

Peripheral blood came from all dose cohorts at three timepoints. The specimen comprised CD4+ or CD8+ T cells sorted from blood, sampled in a trial of the OX40 agonist ivuxolimab. The sequence was collected from an adult with an advanced solid tumor such as melanoma, head and neck, liver or kidney cancer. The chain uses TRBV18 and TRBJ1-1; D unresolved. For the CDR3, the DNA is TGTGCCAGCTCACCACGGCTGCGGGATAGGAACACTGAAGCTTTCTTT. Translation: CASSPRLRDRNTEAFF.